A selection of T cell receptor beta chains follows, all from one sample in a study of shared clonotypes between healthy human individuals. Sequenced by immunoSEQ multiplex PCR; TCRdb stores in-frame clones only, minus some. This sample yields nearly 750,000 clones, of which approximately 77% are seen a single time; under 2% belongs to the top ten. Sequenced sample: memory CD4+ T cells sorted from blood. Receptors were obtained from a woman under 40 in good health. CDR3s include the opening cysteine and the closing phenylalanine or tryptophan. Fields, in order: J gene, V gene, clone size, D gene, CDR3 DNA, CDR3 protein. A D gene is named only where the DNA matches it firmly. The listing skips clone size in some rows; elsewhere it reads once, few, many or a size class.

TRBJ1-5 | TRBV10-3 | . | TRBD1 | TGTGCCATCAGGGGACAGGCGGGGCAGCCCCAGCATTTT | CAIRGQAGQPQHF
TRBJ2-3 | TRBV5-4 | . | TRBD2 | TGTGCCAGCAGCTTCGGACTAGCGGGAACAGATACGCAGTATTTT | CASSFGLAGTDTQYF
TRBJ2-1 | TRBV18 | . | . | TGTGCCAGCTCACCTCTCGGGACCTCAAGGGGAAATGAGCAGTTCTTC | CASSPLGTSRGNEQFF
TRBJ2-7 | TRBV20-1 | few | . | TGCAGTGCTTCGAACTACGAGCAGTACTTC | CSASNYEQYF
TRBJ2-7 | TRBV5-1 | once | . | TGCGCCAGCAGCTTAGGTCCACTAGGGCTCTACGAGCAGTACTTC | CASSLGPLGLYEQYF
TRBJ1-1 | TRBV10-2 | . | . | TGCGCCAGCACCGATGACGGGTCTAGGGCTTTCTTT | CASTDDGSRAFF
TRBJ1-2 | TRBV28 | . | . | TGTGCCAGCAGTTTCGCAGGGCAAGGCTACACCTTC | CASSFAGQGYTF
TRBJ1-2 | TRBV30 | few | . | TGTGCCTGGAGCGGGGCGACCGGGGGCTACACCTTC | CAWSGATGGYTF
TRBJ1-5 | TRBV6-1 | . | . | TGTGCCAGCGGCCGACCGAGGGAGGGGAAGCAGCCCCAGCATTTT | CASGRPREGKQPQHF
TRBJ1-1 | TRBV30 | once | . | TGTGCCTGGAGGGTATGGGGGGGGAGAGCTGAAGCTTTCTTT | CAWRVWGGRAEAFF
TRBJ2-7 | TRBV5-8 | . | . | TGTGCCAGCAGTAACCTAGGATCCGGGGTCTCCTACGAGCAGTACTTC | CASSNLGSGVSYEQYF
TRBJ2-3 | TRBV6-1 | . | . | TGTGCCAGCAGGACGTTTAGGATGGTAGATACGCAGTATTTT | CASRTFRMVDTQYF
TRBJ2-1 | TRBV7-2 | . | TRBD2 | TGTGCCAGCAGTTCGGGGGGGATCTACAATGAGCAGCTCTTC | CASSSGGIYNEQLF
TRBJ2-4 | TRBV28 | . | . | TGTGCCAGCAGTTTAGGCGGGAATTCTCTAGCCAAAAACATTCAGTACTTC | CASSLGGNSLAKNIQYF
TRBJ1-2 | TRBV5-6 | . | . | TGTGCCAGCAGCCCGTCGATGGGGGGCTACACCTTC | CASSPSMGGYTF
TRBJ1-3 | TRBV6-6 | . | . | TGTGCCAGCAGTTACGGGGCCGACTCTGGAAACACCATATATTTT | CASSYGADSGNTIYF
TRBJ2-7 | TRBV6-1 | . | TRBD2 | TGTGCCAGCAGTGCTAGCGGGAGCTCCTACGAGCAGTACTTC | CASSASGSSYEQYF
TRBJ2-5 | TRBV30 | . | . | TGTGCCTGGAGCCGAACTAGGAGAGGCGAGACCCAGTACTTC | CAWSRTRRGETQYF
TRBJ2-3 | TRBV27 | . | TRBD1 | TGTGCCAGCACCCTCCTGGGACAGGTCACAGATACGCAGTATTTT | CASTLLGQVTDTQYF
TRBJ2-7 | TRBV28 | few | . | TGTGCCAGCAGTGGACCGCACTACGAGCAGTACTTC | CASSGPHYEQYF
TRBJ2-3 | TRBV14 | . | . | TGTGCCAGCAGCTTCGGAGGAGATACGCAGTATTTT | CASSFGGDTQYF
TRBJ1-1 | TRBV27 | . | . | TGTGCCAGCAGTTTAACGGCAGGGAGGGACACTGAAGCTTTCTTT | CASSLTAGRDTEAFF
TRBJ2-5 | TRBV11-3 | . | . | TGTGCCAGCAGCCTGACAGTACAAGAGACCCAGTACTTC | CASSLTVQETQYF
TRBJ1-2 | TRBV16 | few | TRBD1 | TGTGCCAGCAGCCAATCGACAGGGAGAGGCTACACCTTC | CASSQSTGRGYTF
TRBJ2-5 | TRBV12-2 | . | . | TGTGCAAGTCCCCTACCCCGGAAGGAAGGTGAGACCCAGTACTTC | CASPLPRKEGETQYF
TRBJ1-5 | TRBV6-6 | few | . | TGTGCCAGCCGCGATTGGGGCGGCAACAATCAGCCCCAGCATTTT | CASRDWGGNNQPQHF
TRBJ2-7 | TRBV5-1 | . | TRBD2 | TGCGCCAGCAGCTCCGGACTAGCGGGGCTCTACGAGCAGTACTTC | CASSSGLAGLYEQYF
TRBJ2-7 | TRBV5-1 | once | TRBD2 | TGCGCCAGCAGCTTGGGAGCACCCCTAGCGGGATCATACGAGCAGTACTTC | CASSLGAPLAGSYEQYF
TRBJ1-1 | TRBV2 | many | TRBD1 | TGTGCCAGCAACACAGGGGGGGGTGAAGCTTTCTTT | CASNTGGGEAFF
TRBJ2-7 | TRBV18 | . | . | TGTGCCAGCTCACCCAGGGGATCGCCCTACGAGCAGTACTTC | CASSPRGSPYEQYF
TRBJ2-5 | TRBV7-2 | . | TRBD2 | TGTGCCAGCAGCCCCGGGACTAAAGAGACCCAGTACTTC | CASSPGTKETQYF
TRBJ2-7 | TRBV30 | many | . | TGTGCCTGGAGGGACACAAACTACGAGCAGTACTTC | CAWRDTNYEQYF
TRBJ1-5 | TRBV6-5 | once | TRBD1 | TGTGCCAGCAGCTCCGGACAGGGTGTTCAGCCCCAGCATTTT | CASSSGQGVQPQHF
TRBJ2-1 | TRBV9 | . | . | TGTGCCAGCAGATCCGGGACCGACAATGAGCAGTTCTTC | CASRSGTDNEQFF
TRBJ2-7 | TRBV5-5 | . | . | TGTGCCAGCAGCCGGACACCTCTCTACGAGCAGTACTTC | CASSRTPLYEQYF
TRBJ1-1 | TRBV5-6 | . | TRBD1 | TGTGCCAGCAGCGAGGGGACAGGATTCGCGGGGGTCACTGAAGCTTTCTTT | CASSEGTGFAGVTEAFF
TRBJ1-5 | TRBV19 | . | . | TGTGCCAGTAGTAAGGACAACAACAACAATCAGCCCCAGCATTTT | CASSKDNNNNQPQHF
TRBJ1-3 | TRBV13 | . | . | TGTGCCAGCAGCTTAAGCGATGAGGGGATTACTGGAAACACCATATATTTT | CASSLSDEGITGNTIYF
TRBJ2-1 | TRBV7-7 | . | TRBD2 | TGTGCCAGCAGCCCCGGGCCTAGCGGGAACAATGAGCAGTTCTTC | CASSPGPSGNNEQFF
TRBJ2-7 | TRBV5-4 | . | . | TGTGCCAGCAGCCAACTCGGAGAGTCCTACGAGCAGTACTTC | CASSQLGESYEQYF
TRBJ2-3 | TRBV7-9 | . | TRBD2 | TGTGCCAGCAGCTTAAGTTCGGGACTAGCGAGCTCTGGTACGCAGTATTTT | CASSLSSGLASSGTQYF